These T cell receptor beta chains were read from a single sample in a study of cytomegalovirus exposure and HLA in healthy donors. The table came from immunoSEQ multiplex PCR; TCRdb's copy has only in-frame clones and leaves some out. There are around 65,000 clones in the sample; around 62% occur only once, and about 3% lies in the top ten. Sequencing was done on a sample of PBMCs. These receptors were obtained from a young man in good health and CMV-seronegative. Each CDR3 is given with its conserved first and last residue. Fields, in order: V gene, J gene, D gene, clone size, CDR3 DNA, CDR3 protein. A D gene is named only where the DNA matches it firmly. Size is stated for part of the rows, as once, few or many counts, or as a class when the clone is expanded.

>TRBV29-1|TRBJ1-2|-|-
TGCAGCGTTGATGGGGCGGCTCGTGGCTACACCTTC
CSVDGAARGYTF
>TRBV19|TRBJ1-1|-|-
TGTGCCAGTAGGGTGGACAGGAACACTGAAGCTTTCTTT
CASRVDRNTEAFF
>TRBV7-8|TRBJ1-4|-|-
TGTGCCAGCATCCTAGGGGGAGGGCTCAGTGAAAAACTGTTTTTT
CASILGGGLSEKLFF
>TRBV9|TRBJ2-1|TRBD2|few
TGTGCCAGCAGCGTAGGCCTCTCGGGACTAGCGGGGGATAGTGAGCAGTTCTTC
CASSVGLSGLAGDSEQFF
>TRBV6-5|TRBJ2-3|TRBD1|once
TGTGCCAGCAGCATGACAGGGCTTGAGACAGATACGCAGTATTTT
CASSMTGLETDTQYF
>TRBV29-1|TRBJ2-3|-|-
TGCAGCGTTGAATCGGGGGACACAGATACGCAGTATTTT
CSVESGDTDTQYF
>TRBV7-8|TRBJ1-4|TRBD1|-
TGTGCCAGCAGTTCCGGGACAGTTAATGAAAAACTGTTTTTT
CASSSGTVNEKLFF
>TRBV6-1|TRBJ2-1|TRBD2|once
TGTGCCAGCAGCGAGCGGGGGGTTTACAATGAGCAGTTCTTC
CASSERGVYNEQFF
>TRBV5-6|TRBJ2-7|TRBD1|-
TGTGCCAGCAGCTTGGGGGACAGCCATTACGAGCAGTACTTC
CASSLGDSHYEQYF
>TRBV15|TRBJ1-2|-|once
TGTGCCACCAGCAGCCCGGGGGGTGTCTATGGCTACACCTTC
CATSSPGGVYGYTF